One and the same sample provided the 21 T cell receptor beta chains below, sequenced in a study of cytomegalovirus exposure and HLA in healthy donors. The primer mix had 60 Vbeta and 13 Jbeta primers. This table comes from immunoSEQ multiplex PCR, and its TCRdb copy is limited to in-frame clones, with some not included. This table holds around 94,000 clones, approximately 77% found once. Sequenced: PBMCs. Receptors were obtained from a woman in her forties in good health and CMV-seronegative.

J is TRBJ2-7 and V is TRBV4-3, with D tentatively TRBD2 (7 bases). V dropped 0 bases and J dropped 3 bases, with 12 bases sitting between them. CDR3 length equals 15 residues. Per germline, CDR1 LGHNA and CDR2 YSLEER. The CDR3 here is CASSQDRGAVYEQYF. The CDR3 DNA follows: TGCGCCAGCAGCCAAGATCGGGGGGCTGTCTACGAGCAGTACTTC.

The genes are TRBV5-1 and TRBJ2-7; D unresolved. Germline CDR1 SGHRS, CDR2 YFSETQ. Trimming stripped 0 bases from V and 11 bases from J, with 9 bases between. The CDR3 loop spans 11 amino acids. The CDR3 reads CASSLGSQEYF. The CDR3, as DNA: TGCGCCAGCAGCTTGGGGTCCCAGGAGTACTTC.

The chain combines TRBV5-4 with TRBJ1-2; D may be TRBD1 (5 bases). The V gene lost 7 bases and the J gene lost 0 bases, with 13 bases spanning the gap. Germline V gene lookup returns CDR1 SGHNT and CDR2 YYREEE (reference sequence). This CDR3 has 14 residues. This chain's CDR3 is CASFQGPTNYGYTF. Here the CDR3 DNA reads TGTGCCAGCTTCCAGGGCCCCACTAACTATGGCTACACCTTC. The whole variable domain, filled in from reference TRBV5-4 and TRBJ1-2, reads ETGVTQSPTHLIKTRGQQVTLRCSSQSGHNTVSWYQQALGQGPQFIFQYYREEENGRGNFPPRFSGLQFPNYSSELNVNALELDDSALYLCASFQGPTNYGYTFGSGTRLTVV.

V is TRBV13 and J is TRBJ2-1; possible D gene TRBD1, 6 bases. The germline V gene has CDR1 PRHDT and CDR2 FYEKMQ (reference sequence). The CDR3 has 15 amino acids. V dropped 5 bases and J dropped 6 bases, with 17 bases sitting between them. The CDR3: CASSTTPEGVNEQFF. CDR3 nucleotides: TGTGCCAGCAGCACCACCCCCGAGGGGGTCAATGAGCAGTTCTTC.

The chain has TRBV5-1 and TRBJ2-2, with D perhaps matching TRBD1 (6 bases). Trimming shortened V by 5 bases and J by 3 bases, and 14 bases separated the two germline ends. The germline CDR1 and CDR2 sequences are SGHRS and YFSETQ. The CDR3 totals 15 residues. The CDR3, as DNA: TGCGCCAGCAGAGTATTACAGGGATACACCGGGGAGCTGTTTTTT. This gives the protein CASRVLQGYTGELFF.

The chain uses TRBV30 and TRBJ2-7; the D gene is possibly TRBD1 (5 bases). Germline CDR1 is GTSNPN and CDR2 is SVGIG (reference sequence). Trimming removed 1 base from V and 6 bases from J, with 13 bases in between. The CDR3 runs 13 residues. The CDR3 reads CAWSADTPSEQYF. DNA of the CDR3: TGTGCCTGGAGTGCGGACACCCCCAGCGAGCAGTACTTC.

Here the CDR3 reads CASTGQSAQPQHF. The CDR3 region has the DNA TGTGCCAGCACAGGACAGTCGGCGCAGCCCCAGCATTTT. The chain uses TRBV6-1 and TRBJ1-5; D might be TRBD1 (6 bases). The CDR3 runs 13 residues. CDR1 is MNHNS and CDR2 is SASEGT in the germline V gene. V lost 7 bases and J 7 bases, leaving 14 bases between the germline ends.

The chain uses TRBV7-9 and TRBJ2-5; weak D call: TRBD1 (6 bases). The V end lost 0 bases, the J end lost 5 bases, and 19 bases lay between the germline ends. This CDR3 region has 17 residues. The germline CDR1 and CDR2 sequences are SEHNR and FQNEAQ (reference sequence). This chain's CDR3 is CASSLALMGAARETQYF. The CDR3 bases are TGTGCCAGCAGCTTAGCGCTGATGGGGGCAGCAAGGGAGACCCAGTACTTC. The variable domain in full, with the rest retrieved from reference TRBV7-9 and TRBJ2-5, is DTGVSQNPRHKITKRGQNVTFRCDPISEHNRLYWYRQTLGQGPEFLTYFQNEAQLEKSRLLSDRFSAERPKGSFSTLEIQRTEQGDSAMYLCASSLALMGAARETQYFGPGTRLLVL.

The chain is built from TRBV13 and TRBJ2-7; TRBD2 agrees at 9 bases. The CDR3 sequence is 12 residues long. Germline-derived CDR1 and CDR2 are PRHDT and FYEKMQ (reference sequence). V was pared by 6 bases and J by 6 bases, with 3 bases of the junction left unmatched. The CDR3 region has the DNA TGTGCCAGCAGTCGTAGCGGGGGCGAGCAGTACTTC. Translated, it gives CASSRSGGEQYF.

The chain joins TRBV10-1 to TRBJ2-1; weak D call: TRBD2 (7 bases). The CDR3 runs 13 residues. CDR1 and CDR2 (germline): WNHNN, SYGVQD (reference sequence). V lost 4 bases, J lost 9 bases, and 13 bases lay in between. The CDR3 region has the DNA TGCGCCAGCAGTGCCGGGGGGCAGGTTGAGCAGTTCTTC. It yields the protein CASSAGGQVEQFF.

The chain has TRBV11-2 and TRBJ2-2; the D is unclear. This CDR3 contains 13 residues. V lost 5 bases, J lost 5 bases, and 9 bases lay in between. Germline V gives CDR1 SGHAT, CDR2 FQNNGV. CDR3 coding DNA: TGTGCCAGCAGCCTTTCCCAGACCGGGGAGCTGTTTTTT. Its translation: CASSLSQTGELFF.

This clone appeared a single time. The chain employs TRBV6-1 and TRBJ2-7; 9 bases are shared with TRBD1. Per germline, CDR1 MNHNS and CDR2 SASEGT. The ends lost 8 bases at V and 2 bases at J; junction bases unmatched: 4. CDR3 length: 13 amino acids. The CDR3 nucleotides read TGTGCCAGCCATAGACAGGGGGCCTACGAGCAGTACTTC. Translating gives CASHRQGAYEQYF.

The chain uses TRBV19 and TRBJ2-1; TRBD2 aligns across 7 bases. In germline, CDR1 is LNHDA, CDR2 SQIVND (reference sequence). The CDR3 totals 15 residues. The J segment lost 3 bases and the V segment lost 3 bases, leaving 5 bases of the junction unmatched. The CDR3 region is CASSIRGVIYNEQFF. DNA of the CDR3: TGTGCCAGTAGTATTCGGGGGGTTATCTACAATGAGCAGTTCTTC.

This chain uses TRBV10-2 with TRBJ2-7; TRBD2 matches 9 bases. CDR1 is WSHSY and CDR2 is SAAADI in the germline V gene. This CDR3 is built from 13 residues. The V and J ends lost 7 bases and 6 bases, in that order; junction bases with no gene match: 7. DNA for the CDR3: TGCGCCAGCATCGACGCGGGGGGGCTCGAGCAGTACTTC. Protein product: CASIDAGGLEQYF.

The chain employs TRBV2 and TRBJ1-1, with no clear D. This CDR3 is 14 amino acids long. From germline, CDR1 is SNHLY and CDR2 FYNNEI. Trimming removed 7 bases from V and 5 bases from J, with 17 bases in between. CDR3 sequence reads: CASNIRHPGTEAFF. The CDR3 DNA reads TGTGCCAGCAACATCAGACACCCTGGGACTGAAGCTTTCTTT.

The chain joins TRBV7-2 to TRBJ1-1; D remains unclear. Trimming cost V 0 bases and J 11 bases, with 13 bases left between them. The CDR3 loop spans 13 amino acids. Germline V gives CDR1 SGHTA, CDR2 FQGNSA. The CDR3 bases are TGTGCCAGCAGCTTAGCCAGAGAGGCGGAGGCTTTCTTT. Translating it yields CASSLAREAEAFF.

The chain combines TRBV5-4 with TRBJ2-3; possibly TRBD2 for D (6 bases). V was trimmed by 0 bases and J by 3 bases, leaving 17 bases between them. The length of the CDR3 is 17 residues. Germline values: CDR1 SGHNT, CDR2 YYREEE (reference sequence). The CDR3 reads CASSLGGEVMVTDTQYF. CDR3 coding DNA: TGTGCCAGCAGCTTGGGCGGGGAGGTGATGGTGACAGATACGCAGTATTTT.

This clone was seen a few times. The rearrangement links TRBV6-1 to TRBJ2-5; D is undetermined. The DNA end lines up better with TRBJ2-7; the J call may be wrong. Germline CDR1 MNHNS, CDR2 SASEGT. This CDR3 is 13 amino acids long. Written as DNA, the CDR3 is TGTGCCAGCAGTGAAGACTTACACTACGAGCAGTACTTC. Protein: CASSEDLHYEQYF.

The gene calls are TRBV7-3 and TRBJ2-2; TRBD1 might be the D (5 bases). The CDR3 has 15 residues. V was clipped by 5 bases and J by 1 base, with 11 bases between them. Per germline, CDR1 SGHTA and CDR2 FQGTGA. This chain's CDR3 is CASSPQGQNTGELFF. The CDR3 DNA reads as TGTGCCAGCAGCCCCCAAGGACAGAACACCGGGGAGCTGTTTTTT.

This clone was recorded only once. This chain links TRBV4-1 with TRBJ1-1, with D tentatively TRBD1 (5 bases). Trimming pared 0 bases from V and 1 base from J, leaving 21 bases between. Per germline, CDR1 MGHRA and CDR2 YSYEKL. The CDR3 covers 19 residues. CDR3 sequence: CASSQDVIRSTARNTEAFF. The CDR3 nucleotides read TGCGCCAGCAGCCAAGATGTTATAAGGTCGACAGCTCGGAACACTGAAGCTTTCTTT.

The table lists this clone with a count of one. The V gene is TRBV7-2, the J gene TRBJ2-2; no clear D. The V and J ends lost 3 bases and 2 bases respectively, with 10 bases between them. CDR1 is SGHTA, CDR2 FQGNSA, per germline. CDR3 length equals 15 residues. The CDR3 region is CASSFGTPNTGELFF. In DNA, the CDR3 is TGTGCCAGCAGCTTCGGTACTCCTAACACCGGGGAGCTGTTTTTT.